This passage covers 7 T cell receptor beta chains from one sample sequenced in a study of T cells in Graves' hyperthyroidism and ophthalmopathy. Template material for amplifying TCR beta CDR3 regions consisted of RNA transcripts. Using the HTBI primer set, a first-round RT-PCR was run on the TCR CDR3. TCRdb analysed the multiplex PCR reads with MiXCR anew, one entry per CDR3 protein. The sample comprises roughly 530,000 distinct CDR3 sequences, 17% of which are singletons, and around 17% rests with the top ten. The material sequenced was blood. These receptors all come from a woman aged 18-29 years with Graves' ophthalmopathy.

This chain uses TRBV19 with TRBJ1-5, with 7 bases aligning to TRBD1. Per the germline V gene, CDR1 is LNHDA and CDR2 is SQIVND (reference sequence). The V gene end was trimmed by 7 bases and the J gene end by 1 base; junction bases not matched to a gene: 7. CDR3 size: 15 residues. The CDR3 reads CASKLTGMSNQPQHF. In DNA form, the CDR3 reads TGTGCCAGTAAACTGACAGGGATGAGCAATCAGCCCCAGCATTTT.

This clonotype was seen only a few times. The chain has TRBV7-2 and TRBJ2-7; D perhaps matches TRBD1 (6 bases). Per the germline V gene, CDR1 is SGHTA and CDR2 is FQGNSA. There are 15 residues in the CDR3. Trimming cost V 5 bases and J 0 bases, with 14 bases left between them. CDR3 DNA sequence: TGTGCCAGCAGCCCCCTGGGGGCGACCTCCTACGAGCAGTACTTC. Translation: CASSPLGATSYEQYF.

This clonotype occurred a few times. This chain links TRBV6-2 or TRBV6-3 with TRBJ2-1; either TRBD1 or TRBD2 may fit D (6 bases each). Germline CDR1 is MNHEY and CDR2 is SVGEGT. V lost 5 bases and J lost 7, with 15 bases in between. CDR3 length: 14 amino acids. CDR3 DNA: TGTGCCAGCAGTCTCGCGGGACATCAGAATGAGCAGTTCTTC. This translates into CASSLAGHQNEQFF.

This clonotype was detected only a few times. The rearrangement uses TRBV7-3 and TRBJ1-3, with a possible D match to TRBD1 (5 bases). CDR1 and CDR2 (germline): SGHTA, FQGTGA. CDR3 length equals 16 residues. The germline V and J ends were trimmed by 5 bases and 1 base, with 15 bases remaining between them. The DNA of the CDR3 is TGTGCCAGCAGCCCAGAGACAGCCCCATCTGGAAACACCATATATTTT. Translated, it gives CASSPETAPSGNTIYF.

V usage is TRBV19 and J usage is TRBJ2-1; 13 bases agree with TRBD2. The CDR3 is made up of 15 amino acids. Per germline, CDR1 LNHDA and CDR2 SQIVND (reference sequence). V dropped 6 bases and J dropped 9; count of bases not matched to a gene: 8. CDR3 protein: CASSPGTSGVTEQFF. The DNA of the CDR3 is TGTGCCAGTAGCCCCGGGACTAGCGGGGTCACTGAGCAGTTCTTC.

This clonotype was seen many times. As DNA, the CDR3 is TGCAGCGTTCCATTGCTACAAGGGCAGGGGCGTTGGAACACTGAAGCTTTCTTT. This gives the protein CSVPLLQGQGRWNTEAFF. The chain combines TRBV29-1 with TRBJ1-1; possibly TRBD1 for D (6 bases). The CDR3 has 18 amino acids. Trimming removed 5 bases at V and 1 base at J, with 26 bases between. CDR1 is SQVTM, CDR2 ANQGSEA, per germline.

V gene TRBV6-2 or TRBV6-3 combines with J gene TRBJ1-4, with TRBD1 as a possible D gene (5 bases). This CDR3 region has 14 residues. Looked up from germline, CDR1 is MNHEY and CDR2 is SVGEGT. Trimming removed 6 bases at V and 5 bases at J, with 13 bases between. The CDR3 loop is CASRPGRLNEKLFF. CDR3 bases: TGTGCCAGCAGACCGGGACGGCTGAATGAAAAACTGTTTTTT.